This T cell receptor (beta chain) was profiled in a study of T cell responses to AZD1222 COVID-19 vaccine. The data were produced by immunoSEQ multiplex PCR, yet TCRdb's version contains in-frame clones alone and is incomplete. The data show over 150,000 clones, more than 75% seen once. Study-wide points: Variant regions that are unmutated are reportedly the target of nearly half of spike-specific TCRs.

Samples with a second dose at about 4 or about 12 weeks were pooled together. Trimming stripped 2 bases from V and 5 bases from J, with 15 bases between. The CDR3 consists of 15 residues. In germline, CDR1 is LGHNA, CDR2 YNFKEQ. Worth noting for this clone: Its cognate antigen is unknown.

The sequence came from an adult who received the AZD1222 COVID-19 vaccine. The material was peripheral blood, obtained 28 days after the second AZD1222 dose. This chain links TRBV4-2 with TRBJ1-1, with D possibly matching TRBD1 (5 bases). CDR3 sequence: CASSQTQGVGTEAFF. CDR3 nucleotides: TGTGCCAGCAGCCAAACCCAGGGTGTGGGTACTGAAGCTTTCTTT.